Listed below are T cell receptor beta chains from one sample, sequenced in a study of shared clonotypes between healthy human individuals. The assay was immunoSEQ multiplex PCR, and TCRdb's table has in-frame clones only and misses some. The profile shows roughly 850,000 clones, roughly 96% of them singletons. Specimen: naive CD8+ T cells sorted from blood. These receptors came from a man aged 25-45 years in good health. The CDR3 runs from the conserved cysteine through the conserved F or W. The order of the fields is D gene, J gene, clone size, V gene, CDR3 DNA, CDR3 protein. D genes are given only for firm matches. Some rows mark clone size as missing; the rest say once, few, many or name a class of expanded clone.

TRBD2	TRBJ2-7	-	TRBV19	TGTGCCAGTAGTATGAGACTAGCGGGAGGAAACGAGCAGTACTTC	CASSMRLAGGNEQYF
-	TRBJ2-7	-	TRBV7-9	TGTGCCAGCAGCTTAGCAGAGACCTACGAGCAGTACTTC	CASSLAETYEQYF
TRBD1	TRBJ2-3	-	TRBV5-1	TGCGCCAGCAGCTTGCAGCAGGGGGCAGGGGGCTCAGATACGCAGTATTTT	CASSLQQGAGGSDTQYF
-	TRBJ2-7	once	TRBV5-6	TGTGCCAGCAGCTTGACTTTGCTCACCTACGAGCAGTACTTC	CASSLTLLTYEQYF
TRBD1	TRBJ2-1	-	TRBV11-2	TGTGCCAGCATCCAGCTATCCCGACAGGGCGGGTCCAATGAGCAGTTCTTC	CASIQLSRQGGSNEQFF
TRBD1	TRBJ2-7	-	TRBV7-9	TGTGCCAGCAGCTCCCCGGACAGGGGATTCCACGAGCAGTACTTC	CASSSPDRGFHEQYF
-	TRBJ2-1	-	TRBV6-5	TGTGCCAGCAGTTATGACCCTTACAATGAGCAGTTCTTC	CASSYDPYNEQFF
TRBD1	TRBJ2-7	-	TRBV27	TGTGCCAGCACCCGGACAGGGAGCTCCTACGAGCAGTACTTC	CASTRTGSSYEQYF
TRBD1	TRBJ2-7	-	TRBV19	TGTGCCAGTAGTATGACAGGGGCTACCTACGAGCAGTACTTC	CASSMTGATYEQYF
-	TRBJ2-5	-	TRBV9	TGTGCCAGCAGCGTAGAGAACGGAGAGACCCAGTACTTC	CASSVENGETQYF
TRBD2	TRBJ2-7	-	TRBV29-1	TGCAGCGTTGAAGACGTGGGGGGTAGCGGGGCGGCCCCCTACGAGCAGTACTTC	CSVEDVGGSGAAPYEQYF
TRBD1	TRBJ2-7	-	TRBV6-6	TGTGCCAGCAGTCCCGGGACAGAACTCTACGAGCAGTACTTC	CASSPGTELYEQYF
TRBD1	TRBJ2-7	-	TRBV27	TGTGCCAGCAGTTCCGACAGGGATCGGTACGAGCAGTACTTC	CASSSDRDRYEQYF
TRBD2	TRBJ2-1	-	TRBV7-9	TGTGCCAGCAGGCGAACTAGCGGGAGGGTAAATGAGCAGTTCTTC	CASRRTSGRVNEQFF
-	TRBJ1-4	-	TRBV29-1	TGCAGCGTTCATAGCGCGGGGGAAGCTAATGAAAAACTGTTTTTT	CSVHSAGEANEKLFF
-	TRBJ2-1	-	TRBV30	TGTGCCAGGCGGGGTAGGTCCTACAATGAGCAGTTCTTC	CARRGRSYNEQFF
-	TRBJ2-1	once	TRBV9	TGTGCCAGCAGCGTAGGAGGGGACCCAAGCTCCTACAATGAGCAGTTCTTC	CASSVGGDPSSYNEQFF
-	TRBJ2-3	few	TRBV29-1	TGCAGCGTAGTACCGTCCAGCACAGATACGCAGTATTTT	CSVVPSSTDTQYF
-	TRBJ2-7	-	TRBV29-1	TGCAGCGTTGGGATAGCGAGCTCCTACGAGCAGTACTTC	CSVGIASSYEQYF
TRBD1	TRBJ1-4	-	TRBV28	TGTGCCAGCGGGGACAGGGAAGCTGCTAATGAAAAACTGTTTTTT	CASGDREAANEKLFF
-	TRBJ1-3	-	TRBV6-6	TGTGCCAGCACCTCCGGGGTTGGAAACACCATATATTTT	CASTSGVGNTIYF
-	TRBJ1-1	-	TRBV2	TGTGCCAGCAGTGATGGGGGGTACACTGAAGCTTTCTTT	CASSDGGYTEAFF
-	TRBJ2-1	-	TRBV29-1	TGCAGCGTTGTTAGCGGTTACAATGAGCAGTTCTTC	CSVVSGYNEQFF
-	TRBJ2-5	-	TRBV15	TGTGCCACCTCCAAGGTGTACCAAGAGACCCAGTACTTC	CATSKVYQETQYF
-	TRBJ2-3	once	TRBV14	TGTGCCAGCAGCCAAGATCGTCCAGATACGCAGTATTTT	CASSQDRPDTQYF
-	TRBJ2-3	once	TRBV5-5	TGTGCCAGCCAAATCACAGATACGCAGTATTTT	CASQITDTQYF
-	TRBJ2-1	-	TRBV7-2	TGTGCCAGCAGCTTAGCCAGGGGTGACTACAATGAGCAGTTCTTC	CASSLARGDYNEQFF
TRBD1	TRBJ2-3	once	TRBV14	TGTGCCAGCAGCCAAGGCGCAGGGGGCCCAGCAGATACGCAGTATTTT	CASSQGAGGPADTQYF
TRBD1	TRBJ2-5	-	TRBV4-3	TGCGCCAGCAGCCAAGATATGACAGGGGGGGAGACCCAGTACTTC	CASSQDMTGGETQYF
TRBD1	TRBJ2-7	-	TRBV4-1	TGCGCCAGCAGCCAGAGACAGGGAACTACCTACGAGCAGTACTTC	CASSQRQGTTYEQYF
-	TRBJ2-7	-	TRBV7-9	TGTGCCAGCAGCTACCTAGGGAGCTACGAGCAGTACTTC	CASSYLGSYEQYF
TRBD2	TRBJ2-7	-	TRBV5-1	TGCGCCAGCAGCTGGGGACTAGCGCTATCCTACGAGCAGTACTTC	CASSWGLALSYEQYF
-	TRBJ1-2	-	TRBV11-2	TGTGCCAGCAGCAGATGGGACGCAAATGGCTACACCTTC	CASSRWDANGYTF
-	TRBJ2-1	-	TRBV7-9	TGTGCCAGCAGCCAGACTAAGCTGGTTAATGAGCAGTTCTTC	CASSQTKLVNEQFF
TRBD2	TRBJ2-7	-	TRBV5-1	TGCGCCAGCAGCTTGGCGCTAGCGGGAAAGAACGAGCAGTACTTC	CASSLALAGKNEQYF
-	TRBJ1-2	-	TRBV29-1	TGCAGCGTTGAAGATCGGGTTTGGGAAGAGGGTGTTTATGGCTACACCTTC	CSVEDRVWEEGVYGYTF
-	TRBJ2-5	-	TRBV27	TGTGCCAGCAGTTTATCGTCGGGGGCGAGGGTACAGGTAGAGACCCAGTACTTC	CASSLSSGARVQVETQYF
TRBD2	TRBJ2-3	-	TRBV5-4	TGTGCCAGCAGCTCCCCCTGGCGGGAGCCTAGCACAGATACGCAGTATTTT	CASSSPWREPSTDTQYF
-	TRBJ1-3	-	TRBV7-2	TGTGCCAGCAGCTTAATGGGTACTGGAAACACCATATATTTT	CASSLMGTGNTIYF
-	TRBJ2-7	-	TRBV27	TGTGCCTCAAGCACATCCGGGGGCTACGAGCAGTACTTC	CASSTSGGYEQYF
-	TRBJ1-2	-	TRBV7-2	TGTGCCAGCAGCTTACCTTCAAACAGAACAAACTATGGCTACACCTTC	CASSLPSNRTNYGYTF
-	TRBJ2-7	-	TRBV5-1	TGCGCCAGCAGCCAATGGCCCGACAGTTACGAGCAGTACTTC	CASSQWPDSYEQYF
TRBD2	TRBJ2-1	once	TRBV27	TGTGCCACACAAGCCTTAGGCGGGAGCTCCTACAATGAGCAGTTCTTC	CATQALGGSSYNEQFF
-	TRBJ2-2	-	TRBV27	TGTGCCAGCAGTCGGTACGGGGAGCTGTTTTTT	CASSRYGELFF
TRBD2	TRBJ2-5	-	TRBV29-1	TGCAGCGTTGTGGGGGGGTACCAAGAGACCCAGTACTTC	CSVVGGYQETQYF
TRBD1	TRBJ1-3	-	TRBV7-9	TGTGCCAGCAGCTCGTGGTTGGACAGGGACGGAGGAAACACCATATATTTT	CASSSWLDRDGGNTIYF
TRBD2	TRBJ2-2	once	TRBV27	TGTGCCAGCAGTTTACTGGTTAGCGGGATCACCGGGGAGCTGTTTTTT	CASSLLVSGITGELFF
TRBD1	TRBJ2-7	-	TRBV27	TGTGCCAGCAGTTTTAACAGGGGGCGGGGCGAGCAGTACTTC	CASSFNRGRGEQYF
TRBD2	TRBJ2-2	once	TRBV7-9	TGTGCCAGCAGCTCCCTTAGCGGGAGGGCCCCCGGGGAGCTGTTTTTT	CASSSLSGRAPGELFF
TRBD2	TRBJ2-1	-	TRBV4-1	TGCGCCAGCAGCCAGGCACCGGCACTAGCGGGAATCCTCACGACCAATGAGCAGTTCTTC	CASSQAPALAGILTTNEQFF
TRBD2	TRBJ2-1	-	TRBV14	TGTGCCAGCAGCCAAACCCCTACGGGACTAGCGGGAGGTCCCCAGTTCTTC	CASSQTPTGLAGGPQFF
TRBD2	TRBJ2-1	-	TRBV11-2	TGTGCCAGCAATTCCCTACCAGGACTAGCGGGAGTCAATGAGCAGTTCTTC	CASNSLPGLAGVNEQFF